The sequence of this T cell receptor beta chain was determined in a study of a mutant IDH1 vaccine in newly diagnosed glioma. In the study overall: The treated group averaged roughly 40 years old and was about 60% male, about 40% female. Pretreatment consisted of radiotherapy, temozolomide, or both, with most receiving both.

Whole-study results and caveats: Pseudoprogression apparently lacked any relation to changes in top peripheral T cell clonotypes. Roughly 93% of patients showed vaccine-induced immune responses across multiple MHC alleles.

Time point of the sample: baseline, week 1 (first vaccination visit). As to treatment: pre-vaccination baseline after standard-of-care therapy. CDR3 length equals 17 residues. J was trimmed by 6 bases and V by 6 bases; bases with no gene match: 15. CDR1 is SNHLY and CDR2 is FYNNEI in the germline V gene. Generated by immunoSEQ multiplex PCR, the TCRdb table keeps only in-frame clones and is missing some. Here the sample spans approximately 54,000 clones, 65% to 85% being singletons. For this clone: The antigen is not known.

The source was PBMCs, collected from a glioma patient treated with radiotherapy, temozolomide or both. The sequence came from a man in his late teens or twenties with glioma. The genes are TRBV2 and TRBJ2-3; 10 nucleotides match TRBD2. CDR3 amino acids: CASSLLGLAGGLDTQYF. CDR3 nucleotide sequence: TGTGCCAGCAGCCTACTGGGCTTAGCGGGAGGTCTGGATACGCAGTATTTT. The full variable domain, completed using reference TRBV2 and TRBJ2-3, is EPEVTQTPSHQVTQMGQEVILRCVPISNHLYFYWYRQILGQKVEFLVSFYNNEISEKSEIFDDQFSVERPDGSNFTLKIRSTKLEDSAMYFCASSLLGLAGGLDTQYFGPGTRLTVL.